What follows describes a single T cell receptor beta chain. The antigen is undetermined. Sequence at one end of the junction differs from germline and may be a read error. Here immunoSEQ multiplex PCR was the method, and the copy in TCRdb shows in-frame clones only, minus some. The repertoire includes nearly 50,000 clones, around 80% of them detected once, and 4.5% to 5.5% sits in the top ten. These data originate in a study of vaccination effects on CD4 cells after COVID-19. Germline values: CDR1 SNHLY, CDR2 FYNNEI. This CDR3 spans 14 amino acids. Culture lasted roughly eleven days before CD4+ T cell isolation. Convalescent patients had PCR-confirmed SARS-CoV-2 infection between March and December 2020. Participants received two doses of either the BNT162b2 or mRNA-1273 vaccine.

The TCR originated in a human donor who had a prior SARS-CoV-2 infection. This rearrangement joins TRBV2 to TRBJ1-5, with 7 nucleotides matching TRBD1. Sequenced material: CD4+ T cells from PBMCs cultured without peptide, taken after COVID-19 vaccination. CDR3 sequence (DNA): TGTGCCAGCAGTGGACAGGGTCCCAATCAGTCCCAGCATTTT. Protein sequence: CASSGQGPNQSQHF.